Listed below are T cell receptor beta chains from one sample, sequenced in a study of cytomegalovirus exposure and HLA in healthy donors. Produced via immunoSEQ multiplex PCR; TCRdb's table is partial and in-frame only. The sample yields some 170,000 clones, 70% to 75% seen once. Sample: PBMCs. Receptor source: a young man in good health and CMV-seropositive. Each CDR3 is given with its conserved first and last residue. D genes are given only for firm matches. Part of the rows lack a size; the others show once, few, many or a class for expanded clones.

j_call: TRBJ1-3
v_call: TRBV5-1
d_call: TRBD1
clone_size: .
cdr3_nt: TGCGCCAGCAGCAACCCACAGGGGGGAGGAAACACCATATATTTT
cdr3_aa: CASSNPQGGGNTIYF

j_call: TRBJ2-1
v_call: TRBV6-5
d_call: .
clone_size: .
cdr3_nt: TGTGCCAGCGGAACCGGGACCTACAATGAGCAGTTCTTC
cdr3_aa: CASGTGTYNEQFF

j_call: TRBJ1-1
v_call: TRBV19
d_call: .
clone_size: .
cdr3_nt: TGTGCCAGTAGTATTAATTTATTTGGGGGGGATGCTTTCTTT
cdr3_aa: CASSINLFGGDAFF

j_call: TRBJ2-1
v_call: TRBV4-1
d_call: .
clone_size: once
cdr3_nt: TGCGCCAGCAGCCCCGGTTCCCTTGAGCAGTTCTTC
cdr3_aa: CASSPGSLEQFF

j_call: TRBJ1-5
v_call: TRBV5-1
d_call: .
clone_size: .
cdr3_nt: TGCGCCAGCAGCTTGGTCCCAGGGGCTGGTCAGCCCCAGCATTTT
cdr3_aa: CASSLVPGAGQPQHF

j_call: TRBJ1-6
v_call: TRBV25-1
d_call: TRBD1
clone_size: .
cdr3_nt: TGTGCCAGCAACCCACCGGGACAGGGAGATTCACCCCTCCACTTT
cdr3_aa: CASNPPGQGDSPLHF

j_call: TRBJ2-5
v_call: TRBV7-3
d_call: .
clone_size: .
cdr3_nt: TGTGCCAGCAGCTTAGGCGGTTGGGAGACCCAGTACTTC
cdr3_aa: CASSLGGWETQYF

j_call: TRBJ2-4
v_call: TRBV7-2
d_call: .
clone_size: .
cdr3_nt: TGTGCCAGCAGCCCCCAAGCCGGACAGCTTAAAAACATTCAGTACTTC
cdr3_aa: CASSPQAGQLKNIQYF

j_call: TRBJ2-3
v_call: TRBV2
d_call: .
clone_size: .
cdr3_nt: TGTGCCAGCAGCCACCGGAGCGGTGGGGGCACAGATACGCAGTATTTT
cdr3_aa: CASSHRSGGGTDTQYF

j_call: TRBJ2-3
v_call: TRBV5-1
d_call: TRBD1
clone_size: .
cdr3_nt: TGCGCCAGCAGTCCCGGGACAGGGGTCACAGATACGCAGTATTTT
cdr3_aa: CASSPGTGVTDTQYF

j_call: TRBJ2-5
v_call: TRBV9
d_call: .
clone_size: .
cdr3_nt: TGTGCCAGCAGCGGTAAACAGGGATTGGGAACCCAGTACTTC
cdr3_aa: CASSGKQGLGTQYF

j_call: TRBJ2-3
v_call: TRBV2
d_call: .
clone_size: .
cdr3_nt: TGTGCCAGCCTATTAGCGCAGACAGATACGCAGTATTTT
cdr3_aa: CASLLAQTDTQYF

j_call: TRBJ1-5
v_call: TRBV19
d_call: .
clone_size: once
cdr3_nt: TGTGCCAGTAGTATGCAGGGACTCGGCAATCAGCCCCAGCATTTT
cdr3_aa: CASSMQGLGNQPQHF

j_call: TRBJ1-5
v_call: TRBV2
d_call: .
clone_size: few
cdr3_nt: TGTGCCAGCAAGGGGACACCAGCAAGTCAGCCCCAGCATTTT
cdr3_aa: CASKGTPASQPQHF

j_call: TRBJ1-1
v_call: TRBV19
d_call: .
clone_size: few
cdr3_nt: TGTGCCACTCGAGAGAGATTGAACACTGAAGCTTTCTTT
cdr3_aa: CATRERLNTEAFF

j_call: TRBJ1-1
v_call: TRBV25-1
d_call: .
clone_size: .
cdr3_nt: TGTGCCAGCTTGGGAGGTTCCACTGAAGCTTTCTTT
cdr3_aa: CASLGGSTEAFF

j_call: TRBJ1-1
v_call: TRBV6-1
d_call: .
clone_size: .
cdr3_nt: TGTGCCAGCAGTGAAGGTCGGTGGAAACAGGGAAGGTGGAACACTGAAGCTTTCTTT
cdr3_aa: CASSEGRWKQGRWNTEAFF

j_call: TRBJ2-3
v_call: TRBV27
d_call: .
clone_size: .
cdr3_nt: TGTGCCAGCAGTTTACTAGACGCCGGAGATACGCAGTATTTT
cdr3_aa: CASSLLDAGDTQYF

j_call: TRBJ1-2
v_call: TRBV12-5
d_call: .
clone_size: few
cdr3_nt: TGTGCTAGTGGTGAGGACTATGGCTACACCTTC
cdr3_aa: CASGEDYGYTF

j_call: TRBJ1-1
v_call: TRBV5-6
d_call: .
clone_size: .
cdr3_nt: TGTGCCAGCAGCCCCCACAGGGCCGGCACTGAAGCTTTCTTT
cdr3_aa: CASSPHRAGTEAFF

j_call: TRBJ1-2
v_call: TRBV29-1
d_call: .
clone_size: .
cdr3_nt: TGCAGCACCACCTGGGGGCAGGGGCGGGACTATGGCTACACCTTC
cdr3_aa: CSTTWGQGRDYGYTF

j_call: TRBJ1-2
v_call: TRBV15
d_call: .
clone_size: .
cdr3_nt: TGTGCCACCAGCAGAGATCCGGCGGGAGTCGGGAGGAGCTATGGCTACACCTTC
cdr3_aa: CATSRDPAGVGRSYGYTF

j_call: TRBJ1-2
v_call: TRBV4-1
d_call: TRBD1
clone_size: .
cdr3_nt: TGCGCCAGCAGCACCGCCGGGACAGGGGCCGGAAACTATGGCTACACCTTC
cdr3_aa: CASSTAGTGAGNYGYTF

j_call: TRBJ2-2
v_call: TRBV19
d_call: .
clone_size: .
cdr3_nt: TGTGCCAGTAGTATAGGGAGGGCGAACACCGGGGAGCTGTTTTTT
cdr3_aa: CASSIGRANTGELFF

j_call: TRBJ1-3
v_call: TRBV11-2
d_call: .
clone_size: few
cdr3_nt: TGTGCCAGCAGCCCGGCTAGGGGAACTTCTGGAAACACCATATATTTT
cdr3_aa: CASSPARGTSGNTIYF

j_call: TRBJ1-1
v_call: TRBV25-1
d_call: .
clone_size: once
cdr3_nt: TGTGCCAGCAGTGACCTTGTTCCAGGGTACAACACTGAAGCTTTCTTT
cdr3_aa: CASSDLVPGYNTEAFF

j_call: TRBJ1-1
v_call: TRBV19
d_call: .
clone_size: .
cdr3_nt: TGTGCCAGTATAGATTCTGGAGCAGGGGTGAACACTGAAGCTTTCTTT
cdr3_aa: CASIDSGAGVNTEAFF